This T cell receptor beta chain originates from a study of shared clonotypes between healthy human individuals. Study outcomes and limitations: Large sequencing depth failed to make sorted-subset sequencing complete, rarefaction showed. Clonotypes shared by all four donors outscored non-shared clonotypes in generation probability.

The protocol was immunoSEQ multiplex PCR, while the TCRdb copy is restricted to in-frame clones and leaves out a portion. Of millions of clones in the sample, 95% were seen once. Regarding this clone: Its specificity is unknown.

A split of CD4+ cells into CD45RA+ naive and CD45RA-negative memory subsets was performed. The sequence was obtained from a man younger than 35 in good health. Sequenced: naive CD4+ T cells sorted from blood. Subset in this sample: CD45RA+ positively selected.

CDR3 nucleotide sequence: TGTGCCCCGCGGGGGGACAGGGGGTCGACAGATACGCAGTATTTT. Its protein is CAPRGDRGSTDTQYF. The genes are TRBV10-3 and TRBJ2-3; 11 bases match TRBD1. There are 15 residues in the CDR3. The junction had 10 bases not matched to a gene; V was cut back by 11 bases and J by 3 bases. The germline V gene has CDR1 ENHRY and CDR2 SYGVKD.